This T cell receptor (beta chain) is from a study of blood T cell repertoires in COVID-19. Study-wide context: T cells, B-cell-depleted T cells, or PBMCs provided the cDNA or gDNA that served as material.

Method: immunoSEQ multiplex PCR; TCRdb's copy keeps in-frame clones and lacks some. The data show some 210,000 clones, approximately 90% seen once. V lost 0 bases, J lost 4 bases, and 4 bases stayed unmatched. The CDR3 runs 15 residues. Germline CDR1 is SEHNR and CDR2 is FQNEAQ (reference sequence). The clonotype comes from a woman between 40 and 50 years old who had recovered from COVID-19. Sequenced material: peripheral blood. The rearrangement links TRBV7-9 to TRBJ2-5, with 8 nucleotides matching TRBD2. Written as DNA, the CDR3 is TGTGCCAGCAGCTTAGCGTCCGCGGGGGGAGAGACCCAGTACTTC. Translation: CASSLASAGGETQYF. Full variable domain (remainder filled in from reference TRBV7-9 and TRBJ2-5): DTGVSQNPRHKITKRGQNVTFRCDPISEHNRLYWYRQTLGQGPEFLTYFQNEAQLEKSRLLSDRFSAERPKGSFSTLEIQRTEQGDSAMYLCASSLASAGGETQYFGPGTRLLVL.